Described below is a single TCR beta chain sequence and its context. These data originate in a study of OX40 agonist ivuxolimab in advanced cancers. Study in general: Intravenous ivuxolimab at 0.01 to 10 mg/kg was given to patients every 2 weeks.

Patients were ineligible given autoimmune disease history or systemic immunosuppression. Sequencing was performed with immunoSEQ multiplex PCR; in TCRdb, only in-frame clones are kept and a portion is missing. The table records 70,000 or so clones, approximately 81% of them present only once. The CDR3 consists of 16 residues. The germline V gene encodes CDR1 MGHRA and CDR2 YSYEKL. V was pared by 0 bases and J by 2 bases, with 4 bases of the junction left unmatched. The chain uses TRBV4-1 and TRBJ2-3; 8 bases agree with TRBD1. This clonotype originated in an adult with an advanced solid tumor such as melanoma, head and neck, liver or kidney cancer. The sample in question was CD4+ or CD8+ T cells sorted from blood, obtained in a trial of the OX40 agonist ivuxolimab. CDR3 DNA: TGCGCCAGCAGCCAAGAGTGGACAGGGATCACAGATACGCAGTATTTT. This gives the protein CASSQEWTGITDTQYF.